A selection of T cell receptor beta chains follows, all from one sample in a study of shared clonotypes between healthy human individuals. Using immunoSEQ multiplex PCR, the repertoire was profiled, and TCRdb retains in-frame clones only, with some absent. Of about 710,000 clones listed, around four fifths are singletons. The specimen sequenced was memory CD4+ T cells sorted from blood. These TCRs come from a woman aged 25 to 45 in good health. The CDR3 runs from the conserved cysteine through the conserved F or W. A D gene is named only where the DNA matches it firmly. The size field is filled for only some rows; it gives once, few, many or a size class.

v_gene	j_gene	d_gene	abundance	CDR3nt	CDR3aa
TRBV28	TRBJ2-1	TRBD2	.	TGTGCCAGCACCGCCCTAGGTAGCGGGAGCACATATGAGCAGTTCTTC	CASTALGSGSTYEQFF
TRBV2	TRBJ1-2	TRBD1	.	TGTGCCAGCAGTGGGGACAGGGGGAACTATGGCTACACCTTC	CASSGDRGNYGYTF
TRBV5-8	TRBJ2-7	.	.	TGTGCCAGCAGATTACAGGTCTCGTACGAGCAGTACTTC	CASRLQVSYEQYF
TRBV7-8	TRBJ1-1	TRBD1	.	TGTGCCAGCAGCTCGGACAGGTGGAACACTGAAGCTTTCTTT	CASSSDRWNTEAFF
TRBV13	TRBJ1-2	TRBD1	.	TGTGCCAGCAGCTCTTCCGGGACAGGCCCTTATGGCTACACCTTC	CASSSSGTGPYGYTF
TRBV29-1	TRBJ1-1	.	.	TGCAGCGTCGTAAGGGGTTTCACTGAAGCTTTCTTT	CSVVRGFTEAFF
TRBV5-8	TRBJ2-1	.	.	TGTGCCAGCAGCTTGGTGGGTCGTTATGACGGGACAACTGAGCAGTTCTTC	CASSLVGRYDGTTEQFF
TRBV11-2	TRBJ1-1	TRBD1	few	TGTGCCAGCAGCTTAACCGGGACAGGGAGGTTTAATGCTTTCTTT	CASSLTGTGRFNAFF
TRBV19	TRBJ1-2	TRBD1	.	TGTGCCAGTAGTATAGATCGACAGGGGGCCGTCTATGGCTACACCTTC	CASSIDRQGAVYGYTF
TRBV29-1	TRBJ2-7	.	once	TGCAGCGTTTCCTCACCCCAGGGGTGGAACGAGCAGTACTTC	CSVSSPQGWNEQYF
TRBV28	TRBJ2-2	.	.	TGTGCCAGCAGTTTTATCTCCAGATACACCGGGGAGCTGTTTTTT	CASSFISRYTGELFF
TRBV7-2	TRBJ1-2	.	.	TGTGCCAGCAGCCCACAGAGGGATAACTATGGCTACACCTTC	CASSPQRDNYGYTF
TRBV5-6	TRBJ2-3	TRBD2	.	TGTGCCAGCAGCACGATACTAGCGGGAGGGGGCGATACGCAGTATTTT	CASSTILAGGGDTQYF
TRBV14	TRBJ2-1	.	.	TGTGCCAGCAGCCAAACCTTCGGCCCCCGGGCCCCCTACAATGAGCAGTTCTTC	CASSQTFGPRAPYNEQFF
TRBV19	TRBJ1-3	.	.	TGTGCCAGTAGTAGGGACGGGACCGTCTCTGGAAACACCATATATTTT	CASSRDGTVSGNTIYF
TRBV7-8	TRBJ2-3	.	.	TGTGCCAGCAGGGCCCGATTCGGTGGGGCCCTAAGGGAGGATACGCAGTATTTT	CASRARFGGALREDTQYF
TRBV6-6	TRBJ2-7	.	.	TGTGCCAGCAGTTACTGGGACTCCTACGAGCAGTACTTC	CASSYWDSYEQYF
TRBV30	TRBJ2-1	.	.	TGTGCCTGGAATTTTCCAGACGGTGAGCAGTTCTTC	CAWNFPDGEQFF
TRBV7-9	TRBJ1-1	TRBD1	.	TGTGCCAGCGGGGGACAGGTCACCGCTGGTGAAGCTTTCTTT	CASGGQVTAGEAFF
TRBV27	TRBJ2-7	.	.	TGTGCCAGCAGTGATTTTCGCGAGCAGTACTTC	CASSDFREQYF
TRBV5-1	TRBJ1-1	TRBD1	.	TGCGCCAGCAGCTTTGGGGACAGGTGGAACACTGAAGCTTTCTTT	CASSFGDRWNTEAFF
TRBV29-1	TRBJ2-1	.	many	TGCAGCGCTAAGAGTTCGGGGAGGTCTTTTAATGAGCAGTTCTTC	CSAKSSGRSFNEQFF
TRBV7-7	TRBJ1-5	.	.	TGTGCCAGCAGCCCCCCCGAGCCCACCAATCAGCCCCAGCATTTT	CASSPPEPTNQPQHF
TRBV7-9	TRBJ1-2	.	.	TGTGCCAGCAGCGGGGGGTATGGCTACACCTTC	CASSGGYGYTF
TRBV7-6	TRBJ2-2	.	once	TGTGCCAGCAGCTTAGGCAGCTGGAACACCGGGGAGCTGTTTTTT	CASSLGSWNTGELFF
TRBV28	TRBJ2-1	.	.	TGTGCCAGCAGTTTGTTGTCTAGAGGGGATAATGAGCAGTTCTTC	CASSLLSRGDNEQFF
TRBV7-6	TRBJ2-5	TRBD2	.	TGTGCCAGCAGCTTAGGACAGGGACTAGCGGCCGAGGCCCAGTACTTC	CASSLGQGLAAEAQYF
TRBV28	TRBJ2-7	.	.	TGTGCCAGCAGTTCCTCCCGACAGCGTCCTAAGTACGAGCAGTACTTC	CASSSSRQRPKYEQYF
TRBV12-5	TRBJ2-1	TRBD1	.	TGTGCTAGTGGTTCTGGGACAGGGGGAGGCAATGAGCAGTTCTTC	CASGSGTGGGNEQFF
TRBV6-5	TRBJ2-7	.	.	TGTGCCAGCAGTTACGGGGCAGGATACGAGCAGTACTTC	CASSYGAGYEQYF
TRBV27	TRBJ2-1	.	.	TGTGCCAGCGGGACCCCGGAGGGCTCTAGGGACAATGAGCAGTTCTTC	CASGTPEGSRDNEQFF
TRBV2	TRBJ1-5	TRBD1	.	TGTGCCAGCACCCCGACAGGGGTCAATCAGCCCCAGCATTTT	CASTPTGVNQPQHF
TRBV6-5	TRBJ2-6	.	.	TGTGCCAGCAGAGAGAGGGGGACTGGGGCCAACGTCCTGACTTTC	CASRERGTGANVLTF
TRBV7-8	TRBJ2-5	TRBD1	many	TGTGCCAGCAGCCTTGACAGGGGGCCAGGGACCCAGTACTTC	CASSLDRGPGTQYF
TRBV2	TRBJ2-3	TRBD2	.	TGTGCCAGCCGGCGGGAGTTGAAAGATACGCAGTATTTT	CASRRELKDTQYF
TRBV7-8	TRBJ1-3	.	.	TGTGCCAGCAGCTTAGGTCCGGGGTCGTGGGGAAACACCATATATTTT	CASSLGPGSWGNTIYF
TRBV5-1	TRBJ2-7	.	once	TGCGCCAGCAGCCTAACGGGGGGCAGCTCCTACGAGCAGTACTTC	CASSLTGGSSYEQYF
TRBV7-2	TRBJ1-1	.	.	TGTGCCAGCAGCTTAAATGGCAAGACGAACACTGAAGCTTTCTTT	CASSLNGKTNTEAFF
TRBV28	TRBJ2-1	TRBD1	.	TGTGCCAGCGGGAGGGCCGGGACAGGGACCCGTGAGCAGTTCTTC	CASGRAGTGTREQFF
TRBV7-8	TRBJ2-7	.	.	TGTGCCAGCAGCCTCCTGGAGGGAGGTGTCTACGAGCAGTACTTC	CASSLLEGGVYEQYF
TRBV29-1	TRBJ2-3	TRBD2	few	TGCAGCGTTGGTAGCGGGAGTCTAGATACGCAGTATTTT	CSVGSGSLDTQYF
TRBV5-1	TRBJ2-7	TRBD1	.	TGCGCCAGCCGAAAGACAGGGGCCTACGAGCAGTACTTC	CASRKTGAYEQYF